This T cell receptor beta chain was captured by sequencing in a study of T cell responses to AZD1222 COVID-19 vaccine. Notes on the study in general: The donor group comprised mostly white British people and more females; the analysis possibly underestimated clonal diversity. Receipt of two AZD1222 doses was followed by a rise in Spike-specific TCR breadth and depth. Spike was spanned by vaccine-associated CD4 TCRs, which were dominant at 160-218 and 743-854. Baseline serology detected seropositivity in only six AZD1222 recipients.

To note about this clone: The antigen remains unidentified.

Germline assignment: CDR1 SGHTA and CDR2 FQGNSA. This CDR3 region has 14 residues. V was pared by 4 bases and J by 8 bases, with 17 bases between. Assay: immunoSEQ multiplex PCR; the TCRdb copy retains only in-frame clones and omits some. Here the sample spans about 120,000 clones, 70% to 90% being singletons. This TCR derives from an adult in good health. The chain links TRBV7-2 to TRBJ1-2; D is undetermined. The sample was peripheral blood, taken on day 0 of AZD1222 vaccination. CDR3: CASSSSRPQGGYTF. The DNA of the CDR3 is TGTGCCAGCAGCTCTAGTAGGCCCCAAGGCGGCTACACCTTC. The full variable domain, rest sourced from reference TRBV7-2 and TRBJ1-2, is GAGVSQSPSNKVTEKGKDVELRCDPISGHTALYWYRQSLGQGLEFLIYFQGNSAPDKSGLPSDRFSAERTGGSVSTLTIQRTQQEDSAVYLCASSSSRPQGGYTFGSGTRLTVV.